These T cell receptor beta chains were read from a single sample in a study of blood T cell repertoires in COVID-19. Using immunoSEQ multiplex PCR, the repertoire was profiled, and TCRdb retains in-frame clones only, with some absent. The sample has about 170,000 clones, around 80% seen once. The sequenced sample consisted of PBMCs or T cells enriched from blood (not recorded which). The receptors were gathered from a woman aged 70-85 years in a cohort exposed to, infected with or recovered from COVID-19 (not recorded which). Both conserved end residues are part of each CDR3. Each record gives: V gene, CDR3 length, CDR3 protein.

TRBV12-2	18	CASRTGRPGQGYYNEQFF
TRBV5-6	14	CASSLGARENGYTF
TRBV5-1	14	CASSSGGAPYEQYF
TRBV20-1	11	CSAPWGETQYF
TRBV6-2/TRBV6-3	12	CASSSTGETQYF
TRBV27	15	CASRLRGTDQETQYF
TRBV28	15	CASSTTSGRTGELFF
TRBV2	16	CASSAGTWGEGDTQYF
TRBV2	14	CASSTGTANQPQHF
TRBV12-3/TRBV12-4	13	CASSSRYSYEQYF
TRBV6-5	15	CASRAGTGASYEQYF
TRBV28	14	CASRSSASGYEQYF
TRBV7-8	14	CASSTRTANTEAFF
TRBV28	14	CASSWSLGADTQYF
TRBV6-5	13	CASSSPGSYEQYF
TRBV24-1	14	CATSDRTAQETQYF
TRBV7-3	15	CASSPRPQGTGELFF
TRBV21-1	18	CASSNLDRGFRVVYEQFF
TRBV7-6	15	CASSAAVNMNTEAFF
TRBV7-2	14	CASSPTPGVYEQYF
TRBV6-5	13	CASSYPGGETQYF
TRBV5-4	17	CASSPPPGTGASFGYTF
TRBV19	14	CASADRRITDTQYF
TRBV29-1	17	CSVGQPGLAGDQETQYF